This entry features one T cell receptor (beta chain) sequence. What it binds is not known. The protocol was immunoSEQ multiplex PCR, while the TCRdb copy is restricted to in-frame clones and leaves out a portion. This table has about 980,000 clones, roughly 72% appearing once. The data derive from a study of shared clonotypes between healthy human individuals. The wider study: Three CD4 naive, three CD4 memory, two CD8 naive and one CD8 memory plate were used per donor. Whole-study findings and limits: A generally larger estimated richness was seen in naive subsets than in memory subsets. Generation of non-shared clonotypes was less probable than generation of clonotypes shared by all four donors.

This CDR3 contains 16 residues. V was shortened by 0 bases and J by 4 bases, with 13 bases between the two germline ends. Germline CDR1 SGHRS, CDR2 YFSETQ. This receptor was obtained from a man aged 18 to 29 in good health. Sequencing was done on a sample of memory CD4+ T cells sorted from blood. The subset denotes: CD45RA-negative fraction. The chain couples TRBV5-1 to TRBJ2-2; D perhaps matches TRBD1 (5 bases). DNA of the CDR3: TGCGCCAGCAGCTTGGATGGAGACAGACTCACCGGGGAGCTGTTTTTT. Translation: CASSLDGDRLTGELFF.